This record covers a single T cell receptor (beta chain). This entry comes from a study of identifying expanded T cells in peripheral blood. Profiled with immunoSEQ multiplex PCR; TCRdb holds only in-frame clones, not every one. Of around 66,000 clones listed, about 90% are singletons. This CDR3 spans 12 amino acids. V lost 0 bases and J lost 2, with 2 bases in between. The germline V gene has CDR1 SGHRS and CDR2 YFSETQ. The sequence was collected from a person between 18 and 75 years old in good health. The sample taken for sequencing was blood. V is TRBV5-1 and J is TRBJ1-2; D call uncertain. The CDR3 sequence: CASSLENYGYTF. Written as DNA, the CDR3 is TGCGCCAGCAGCTTGGAAAACTATGGCTACACCTTC. The complete variable domain, with remaining parts taken from reference TRBV5-1 and TRBJ1-2, reads KAGVTQTPRYLIKTRGQQVTLSCSPISGHRSVSWYQQTPGQGLQFLFEYFSETQRNKGNFPGRFSGRQFSNSRSEMNVSTLELGDSALYLCASSLENYGYTFGSGTRLTVV.